Reported below is one TCR beta chain. Its antigen is not identified. Treatment given: approximately 10-day PBMC culture with coronavirus spike peptide pools or control peptides (ViraFEST assay). The sample belongs to a study of vaccination and CD4 T cells after COVID-19. Study information: Convalescent persons amounted to six males plus four females, two of whom were Hispanic. Stimulation of the cells used overlapping spike peptide pools from SARS-CoV-2 and from the common cold coronaviruses HCoV-NL63, HCoV-OC43 and HCoV-229E. General study findings and limits: The median SARS-CoV-2-reactive clonotype number increased from around 19 to 38, without statistical significance.

Sequencing of DNA taken from cultured CD4+ T cells relied on the Oncomine TCR Beta short-read assay. CD4+ T cells were cultured, and genomic DNA was extracted from them. TCRdb called the PCR reads again in MiXCR, with one record for every CDR3 protein. Of some 19,000 distinct CDR3 sequences in the sample, roughly 60% were seen once. The source of this sequence is a human donor who received a COVID-19 vaccine. The sequencing used CD4+ T cells from blood, cultured in vitro, collected before SARS-CoV-2 vaccination.

CDR3 sequence reads: CASSLRAGTANTEAFF. CDR3 nucleotides: TGTGCCAGCAGCTTGAGAGCCGGGACGGCGAACACTGAAGCTTTCTTT. V and J are TRBV5-8 and TRBJ1-1; a possible D gene is TRBD1 (5 bases). V was cut by 1 base and J by 1 base, with 14 bases left in between. CDR1 and CDR2 from the germline V gene are SGHTS and YDEGEE. This CDR3 has 16 residues.